The entry below describes one T cell receptor (beta chain). Its cognate antigen is unknown. This CDR3 has 15 residues. J gave up 5 bases and V 0 bases, and 7 bases lay outside the gene matches. The germline V gene has CDR1 SGHRS and CDR2 YFSETQ. The source of the sample is a study of CD8+ T cells in alopecia areata. In the study overall: Severity of treated patients was scored by affected scalp percentage.

Findings of the study overall: Numerous expanded lesional clones remained in scalp and blood during tofacitinib. In scalp, tofacitinib significantly decreased clonality and expanded CD8+ clones among the top 100.

Regarding treatment: oral pan-JAK inhibitor, 5-10 mg twice daily. TCR sequencing used cDNA made by reverse transcription of extracted RNA. This table comes from immunoSEQ multiplex PCR, and its TCRdb copy is limited to in-frame clones, with some not included. The sample includes fewer than 250,000 clones, 64% seen only once; the top ten take 4% to 5%. V is TRBV5-1 and J is TRBJ2-5, with TRBD2 identical over 7 bases. This TCR derives from a human donor with alopecia areata. The specimen comprised CD4+ T cells sorted from blood, sampled at week 4, from a patient treated with tofacitinib. The CDR3 nucleotides are TGCGCCAGCAGCTTGGTTCCGGGGGGAACTGAGACCCAGTACTTC. Protein product: CASSLVPGGTETQYF.